A selection of T cell receptor beta chains follows, all from one sample in a study of beta chain features in type 1 diabetes. Clones were sequenced by immunoSEQ multiplex PCR, and TCRdb holds only the in-frame ones, with some missing. This sample has over 350,000 clones, with over 13% found just once. The specimen was naive CD4+ T cells from blood. These receptors came from a woman between 18 and 29 years old in good health. CDR3s include the opening cysteine and the closing phenylalanine or tryptophan. Each record gives: clone size, V gene, D gene, J gene, CDR3 DNA, CDR3 protein. A D gene is named only where the DNA matches it firmly. The size of a clone is reported for some rows only, either as once, few or many, or as a class for expanded clones.

few	TRBV28	TRBD2	TRBJ2-3	TGTGCCAGCAGATTAGCGGGCCATTCTAGCACAGATACGCAGTATTTT	CASRLAGHSSTDTQYF
few	TRBV7-2	-	TRBJ2-3	TGTGCCAGCAGCTTAGTTAGGACTAGCACAGATACGCAGTATTTT	CASSLVRTSTDTQYF
-	TRBV5-1	TRBD1	TRBJ2-7	TGCGCCAGCAGCTTTGGAGGGACAGGGAACGCCGAGCAGTACTTC	CASSFGGTGNAEQYF
-	TRBV30	TRBD2	TRBJ2-1	TGTGCCGCTAAGACTAGCGGAGGGGAGCAGTTCTTC	CAAKTSGGEQFF
-	TRBV6-6	-	TRBJ1-2	TGTGCCAGCAAGGGGGGGGACCGAGGGCAAGGCTACACCTTC	CASKGGDRGQGYTF
few	TRBV9	-	TRBJ2-1	TGTGCCAGCAGCGTAACTTACAATGAGCAGTTCTTC	CASSVTYNEQFF
-	TRBV10-1	TRBD1	TRBJ1-2	TGCGCCAGCAGCCTCGGACAGGACCTCTATGGCTACACCTTC	CASSLGQDLYGYTF
-	TRBV10-3	-	TRBJ2-1	TGTGCCATCAGTGAGGTGGGGGCTTACAATGAGCAGTTCTTC	CAISEVGAYNEQFF
-	TRBV9	-	TRBJ1-1	TGTGCCAGCAGCGTAGCCGAGGGACTTCTGAACACTGAAGCTTTCTTT	CASSVAEGLLNTEAFF
-	TRBV10-3	-	TRBJ2-1	TGTGCCATCACGTCCCGGGACAATGAGCAGTTCTTC	CAITSRDNEQFF
-	TRBV29-1	-	TRBJ2-1	TGCAGCGTTGATTTTCGGGGAAGCTCCTACAATGAGCAGTTCTTC	CSVDFRGSSYNEQFF